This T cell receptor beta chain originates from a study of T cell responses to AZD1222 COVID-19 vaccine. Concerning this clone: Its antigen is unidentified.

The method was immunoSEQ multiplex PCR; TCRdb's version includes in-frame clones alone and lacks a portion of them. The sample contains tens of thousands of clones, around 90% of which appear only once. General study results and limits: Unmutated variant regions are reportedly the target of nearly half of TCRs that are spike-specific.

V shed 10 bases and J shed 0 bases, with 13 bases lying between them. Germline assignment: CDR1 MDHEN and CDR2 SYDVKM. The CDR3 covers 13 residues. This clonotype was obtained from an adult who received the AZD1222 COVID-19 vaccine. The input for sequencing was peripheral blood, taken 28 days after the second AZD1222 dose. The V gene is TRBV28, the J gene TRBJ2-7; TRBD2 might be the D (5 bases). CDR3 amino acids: CATMGAPSYEQYF. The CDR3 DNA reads TGTGCCACCATGGGAGCTCCCTCCTACGAGCAGTACTTC.